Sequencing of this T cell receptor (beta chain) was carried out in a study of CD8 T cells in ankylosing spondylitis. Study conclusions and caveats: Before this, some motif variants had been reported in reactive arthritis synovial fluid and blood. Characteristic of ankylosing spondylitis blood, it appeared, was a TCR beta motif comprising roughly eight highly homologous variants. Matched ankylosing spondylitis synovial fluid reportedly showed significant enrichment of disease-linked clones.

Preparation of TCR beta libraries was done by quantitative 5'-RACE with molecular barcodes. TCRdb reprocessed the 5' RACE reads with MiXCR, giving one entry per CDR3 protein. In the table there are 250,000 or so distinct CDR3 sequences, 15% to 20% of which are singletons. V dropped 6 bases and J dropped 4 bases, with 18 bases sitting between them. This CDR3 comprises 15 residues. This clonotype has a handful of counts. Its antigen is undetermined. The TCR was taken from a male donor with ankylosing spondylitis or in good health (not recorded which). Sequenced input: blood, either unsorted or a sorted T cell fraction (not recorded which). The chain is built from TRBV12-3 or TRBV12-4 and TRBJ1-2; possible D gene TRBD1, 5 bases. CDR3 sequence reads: CASSPTEGLGYGYTF. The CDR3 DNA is TGTGCCAGCAGCCCCACCGAGGGGCTCGGCTATGGCTACACCTTC.